The 17 T cell receptor beta chains below all came from one sample that was sequenced in a study of beta chain features in type 1 diabetes. Expressed TCRB transcripts got sequenced, as all isolated RNA was reverse transcribed. Sequencing was performed with immunoSEQ multiplex PCR; in TCRdb, only in-frame clones are kept and a portion is missing. The sample shows roughly 140,000 clones, about 7% of them seen only once. Sequencing was performed on central memory CD4+ T cells from blood. Every receptor here comes from a woman in her twenties or thirties in good health.

The chain has TRBV2 and TRBJ2-3, with 11 bases matching TRBD2. The length of the CDR3 is 16 residues. The J segment lost 2 bases and the V segment lost 8 bases, leaving 9 bases of the junction unmatched. Germline CDR1 reads SNHLY; CDR2 reads FYNNEI. CDR3 nucleotide sequence: TGTGCCAGCGTTGGGACTAGCGGAGGATTCACAGATACGCAGTATTTT. It specifies CASVGTSGGFTDTQYF.

This clone was observed at least ten times. This chain connects TRBV28 to TRBJ2-7, with 9 bases lining up with TRBD2. The CDR3 contains 13 residues. Germline trimming cut 8 bases from V and 3 bases from J; bases unmatched to any gene: 5. Germline lookup yields CDR1 MDHEN and CDR2 SYDVKM. CDR3 nucleotides: TGTGCCAGCGGGGGACTAGCTGTCTACGAGCAGTACTTC. The encoded protein is CASGGLAVYEQYF. Complete variable domain (other parts from reference TRBV28 and TRBJ2-7): DVKVTQSSRYLVKRTGEKVFLECVQDMDHENMFWYRQDPGLGLRLIYFSYDVKMKEKGDIPEGYSVSREKKERFSLILESASTNQTSMYLCASGGLAVYEQYFGPGTRLTVT.

The J gene is TRBJ2-7, the V gene TRBV7-2; 7 bases match TRBD2. V trimming: 7 bases; J trimming: 5 bases; junction bases outside the gene matches: 2. This CDR3 spans 11 amino acids. CDR1 is SGHTA and CDR2 is FQGNSA in the germline V gene. The CDR3 region is CASIRGDEQYF. CDR3 DNA sequence: TGTGCCAGCATCCGGGGGGACGAGCAGTACTTC.

CDR3 sequence reads: CASSFPPNYEQYF. CDR3 nucleotides: TGTGCCAGCAGTTTCCCCCCTAATTACGAGCAGTACTTC. The genes are TRBV28 and TRBJ2-7, with D uncertain. Between the trimmed V and J ends, which lost 3 bases and 4 bases, there was a span of 10 bases. The CDR3 runs 13 residues. CDR1 and CDR2 (germline): MDHEN, SYDVKM.

Only a few counts were recorded for this clone. The genes are TRBV4-2 and TRBJ2-3; 7 bases are shared with TRBD2. Trimming took 1 base from V and 6 from J; bases not matched to a gene: 4. The CDR3 consists of 14 residues. Germline CDR1 LGHNA, CDR2 YNFKEQ. This CDR3 is CASSQGGEGDTQYF. In DNA form, the CDR3 reads TGTGCCAGCAGCCAAGGGGGGGAGGGGGATACGCAGTATTTT.

Only a few counts were recorded for this clone. The J gene is TRBJ2-2, the V gene TRBV2; D perhaps matches TRBD2 (5 bases). This CDR3 spans 15 amino acids. Trimming left V 6 bases short and J 6 bases short, with 17 bases between. The V gene's germline CDR1 is SNHLY and CDR2 FYNNEI. This chain's CDR3 is CASSELEGVSGELFF. CDR3 bases: TGTGCCAGCAGCGAACTAGAAGGAGTCTCCGGGGAGCTGTTTTTT.

The chain recombines TRBV5-4 with TRBJ1-1, with a weak D call TRBD1 (5 bases). V was clipped by 4 bases and J by 7 bases, with 20 bases between them. The CDR3 consists of 15 residues. The germline V gene encodes CDR1 SGHNT and CDR2 YYREEE (reference sequence). CDR3 sequence reads: CASSPPLGLDNEAFF. The DNA of the CDR3 is TGTGCCAGCAGCCCCCCTCTTGGGCTGGACAATGAAGCTTTCTTT.

The rearrangement links TRBV6-6 to TRBJ1-3; the match to TRBD1 covers 7 bases. Per germline, CDR1 MNHNY and CDR2 SVGAGI (reference sequence). The CDR3 sequence is 13 residues long. The V gene end was trimmed by 7 bases and the J gene end by 4 bases; junction bases not matched to a gene: 4. CDR3 nucleotides: TGTGCCAGCACACGGGACAGCGGAAACACCATATATTTT. It codes for CASTRDSGNTIYF.

There are many counts of this clone. The rearrangement links TRBV2 to TRBJ2-4, with TRBD1 as a possible D gene (6 bases). The CDR3 loop spans 12 amino acids. The V and J ends lost 3 bases and 6 bases respectively, with 6 bases between them. CDR1 and CDR2 (germline): SNHLY, FYNNEI. The CDR3 DNA is TGTGCCAGCAGTGAGGACAGAAACATTCAGTACTTC. It specifies CASSEDRNIQYF.

The chain recombines TRBV10-3 with TRBJ2-3; TRBD1 aligns across 9 bases. This CDR3 spans 14 amino acids. The trim removed 7 bases at V and 6 bases at J, leaving 8 bases unmatched. The germline V gene has CDR1 ENHRY and CDR2 SYGVKD. The CDR3, as DNA: TGTGCCATCAATCGGGACAGGGAGTCGGATACGCAGTATTTT. Its protein is CAINRDRESDTQYF.

J is TRBJ2-3 and V is TRBV2; TRBD1 aligns across 9 bases. CDR1 is SNHLY and CDR2 is FYNNEI in the germline V gene. V lost 5 bases to trimming and J lost 3 bases; unmatched junction nucleotides: 9. This CDR3 contains 16 residues. As DNA, the CDR3 is TGTGCCAGCAGTCGGGACAGGGAGGTAGTTACAGATACGCAGTATTTT. This gives the protein CASSRDREVVTDTQYF.

This clone was picked up a small number of times. CDR3 region: CASSATSVIQETQYF. As DNA, the CDR3 is TGTGCCAGCAGCGCCACTAGCGTAATTCAAGAGACCCAGTACTTC. The rearrangement joins TRBV9 to TRBJ2-5; TRBD2 matches 7 bases. CDR1 is SGDLS and CDR2 is YYNGEE in the germline V gene. Unmatched junction bases numbered 7, after V lost 3 bases and J lost 2 bases. The CDR3 totals 15 residues. The full variable domain, rest sourced from reference TRBV9 and TRBJ2-5, is DSGVTQTPKHLITATGQRVTLRCSPRSGDLSVYWYQQSLDQGLQFLIQYYNGEERAKGNILERFSAQQFPDLHSELNLSSLELGDSALYFCASSATSVIQETQYFGPGTRLLVL.

The V call is TRBV11-2, the J call TRBJ2-1; D remains unclear. CDR3 length equals 15 residues. V dropped 1 base and J dropped 8 bases, with 15 bases sitting between them. Germline CDR1 and CDR2: SGHAT and FQNNGV. CDR3 sequence reads: CASSLGGSRPDEQFF. The CDR3 DNA is TGTGCCAGCAGCTTAGGCGGATCTCGGCCCGATGAGCAGTTCTTC. Filled out from reference TRBV11-2 and TRBJ2-1, the complete variable domain reads EAGVAQSPRYKIIEKRQSVAFWCNPISGHATLYWYQQILGQGPKLLIQFQNNGVVDDSQLPKDRFSAERLKGVDSTLKIQPAKLEDSAVYLCASSLGGSRPDEQFFGPGTRLTVL.

This clone was detected only a few times. The chain uses TRBV13 and TRBJ2-3, with TRBD2 matching over 9 bases. The V segment lost 1 base and the J segment 4 bases; nucleotides outside the gene matches: 9. The CDR3 consists of 17 residues. Germline V gives CDR1 PRHDT, CDR2 FYEKMQ (reference sequence). The CDR3 region has the DNA TGTGCCAGCAGCTTAGTATCCGGGACTAGCCACCCAGATACGCAGTATTTT. Translated, it gives CASSLVSGTSHPDTQYF.

This clone has a handful of counts. The chain couples TRBV5-8 to TRBJ2-1; D not certain. Looked up from germline, CDR1 is SGHTS and CDR2 is YDEGEE. The CDR3 has 15 residues. Trimming took off 4 bases at V and 0 bases at J, with 11 bases between the two ends. The CDR3 sequence: CASSPRGSSYNEQFF. The CDR3 bases are TGTGCCAGCAGCCCCCGCGGAAGCTCCTACAATGAGCAGTTCTTC.

This sequence joins TRBV18 and TRBJ2-7, with 8 bases lining up with TRBD2. The length of the CDR3 is 15 residues. Germline V gene sequence: CDR1 KGHSH, CDR2 LQKENI. Germline trimming cut 5 bases from V and 0 bases from J; bases unmatched to any gene: 6. The CDR3 coding sequence is TGTGCCAGCTCAGTGAGCGGGGGAAGCTCCTACGAGCAGTACTTC. This translates into CASSVSGGSSYEQYF.

This clone was counted a few times. The chain employs TRBV15 and TRBJ2-3, with D unclear. Germline V lookup: CDR1 LNHNV, CDR2 YYDKDF (reference sequence). CDR3 length equals 14 residues. V dropped 0 bases and J dropped 3 bases, with 7 bases sitting between them. CDR3 region: CATSRDLETDTQYF. DNA for the CDR3: TGTGCCACCAGCAGAGATTTAGAAACAGATACGCAGTATTTT.